These 7 T cell receptor beta chains came from one sample sequenced in a study of blood T cells in healthy people across ages. The authors ran a second PCR of about 6 to 11 cycles using a sample-barcoded 5' primer and a J-beta primer mix. Each CDR3 protein gets one entry after TCRdb re-called the 5' RACE reads with MiXCR. The table has under 950,000 distinct CDR3 sequences, over 20% seen once. Material: blood. The source is a man in his sixties or seventies in good health.

This clonotype was detected a few times. The CDR3 sequence: CASSLLRTGELFF. CDR3 in DNA: TGTGCCAGCAGCTTACTTCGCACCGGGGAGCTGTTTTTT. This chain uses TRBV11-2 with TRBJ2-2; no reliable D call. Germline loops: CDR1 SGHAT, CDR2 FQNNGV. Trimming shortened V by 2 bases and J by 4 bases, and 5 bases separated the two germline ends. This CDR3 has 13 amino acids.

A few counts support this clonotype. The rearrangement uses TRBV7-2 and TRBJ2-4, with 8 bases fitting TRBD2. V was clipped by 3 bases and J by 5 bases; unmatched bases: 3. CDR1 is SGHTA and CDR2 is FQGNSA in the germline V gene. The CDR3 has 14 residues. Here the CDR3 DNA reads TGTGCCAGCAGCTTTGCACTAGCGGAAAACATTCAGTACTTC. Encoded protein: CASSFALAENIQYF.

This chain connects TRBV5-6 to TRBJ1-6, with D possibly being TRBD1 (5 bases). This CDR3 spans 16 amino acids. The ends were cut back, 4 bases at V and 11 bases at J, with 22 bases in the middle. Germline-derived CDR1 and CDR2 are SGHDT and YYEEEE. CDR3 DNA: TGTGCCAGCAGCCTCCGGGACGCAGGGAGAATTACACCCCTCCACTTT. This encodes CASSLRDAGRITPLHF.

The V gene is TRBV28, the J gene TRBJ2-3; no clear D gene. The germline V gene encodes CDR1 MDHEN and CDR2 SYDVKM. The CDR3 length is 12 residues. The germline V and J ends were trimmed by 6 bases and 5 bases, with 9 bases remaining between them. The CDR3 loop reads CASSPQRDTQYF. CDR3 nucleotides: TGTGCCAGCAGCCCACAGCGAGATACGCAGTATTTT. Full variable domain (rest looked up from reference TRBV28 and TRBJ2-3): DVKVTQSSRYLVKRTGEKVFLECVQDMDHENMFWYRQDPGLGLRLIYFSYDVKMKEKGDIPEGYSVSREKKERFSLILESASTNQTSMYLCASSPQRDTQYFGPGTRLTVL.

This chain links TRBV18 with TRBJ2-7; TRBD1 is a possible D gene (5 bases). V dropped 5 bases and J dropped 6 bases, with 8 bases sitting between them. The V gene's germline CDR1 is KGHSH and CDR2 LQKENI. The CDR3 sequence is 11 residues long. CDR3 nucleotide sequence: TGTGCCAGCTCATCGGACATCGAGCAGTACTTC. Amino acid sequence: CASSSDIEQYF.

The chain couples TRBV6-1 to TRBJ2-7; TRBD1 aligns across 7 bases. The CDR3 is 17 residues long. V lost 6 bases, J lost 2 bases, and 16 bases stayed unmatched. Germline CDR1 reads MNHNS; CDR2 reads SASEGT. Here the CDR3 DNA reads TGTGCCAGCAGGGACAAGACAGGGAACAGTTGGGCCTACGAGCAGTACTTC. It is translated as CASRDKTGNSWAYEQYF.

This chain connects TRBV20-1 to TRBJ1-5, with 8 nucleotides matching TRBD1. This CDR3 is built from 14 residues. With 3 bases clipped from V and 4 bases from J, the junction kept 5 bases outside the gene matches. The germline gives CDR1 DFQATT, CDR2 SNEGSKA (reference sequence). The CDR3 bases are TGCAGTGCTAGGGAGGGACAGGTTAATCAGCCCCAGCATTTT. Protein: CSAREGQVNQPQHF.